What follows describes a single T cell receptor beta chain. This clone turned up a few times. Which antigen it targets is not known. Qualities for individual bases were not recorded, and no much larger clone is one base off. The library came from the immunoSEQ multiplex PCR assay. Not all clones reach the TCRdb copy of this immuneACCESS table, which keeps in-frame sequences only. Checked studies attribute under half of the gap to unresolved V genes and leave the rest unexplained. This sample comprises about 150,000 clones, 94% of them detected only once. The ten largest clonotypes hold 1.2% to 1.5% of the sample. This sample is drawn from a study of control samples from healthy donors and cancer patients (dated by TCRdb to 2020 to 2022). The germline V gene (reference sequence) provides CDR1 SGHNT and CDR2 YYREEE. The trim is 1 base for V and 0 bases for J, with a gap of 8 bases between the germline ends. The CDR3 starts with the cysteine, ends with the phenylalanine, and has 14 residues. The retained sequence is limited to the CDR3, 42 bases, with the frame set at the first base.

This chain joins TRBV5-4 to TRBJ2-7; confidence is insufficient to name the D gene. This sequence originates from a woman under 30 in good health. Sequenced: blood. CDR3 loop: CASSLNVFSYEQYF. The sequenced DNA: TGTGCCAGCAGCTTGAACGTATTCTCCTACGAGCAGTACTTC.